The 23 T cell receptor beta chains below were found in one sample sequenced in a study of blood T cell repertoires in COVID-19. Here immunoSEQ multiplex PCR was the method, and the copy in TCRdb shows in-frame clones only, minus some. This sample yields approximately 13,000 clones, of which roughly 73% are seen a single time; under 25% belongs to the top ten. The source material was peripheral blood. All receptors derive from a boy aged 2 to 10 with active or convalescent COVID-19.

This clone was seen once. This chain uses TRBV24-1 with TRBJ1-3; weak D call: TRBD1 (5 bases). CDR1 is KGHDR, CDR2 SFDVKD, per germline. The CDR3 sequence is 14 residues long. Trimming pared 7 bases from V and 0 bases from J, leaving 9 bases between. This CDR3 is CATSGGGSGNTIYF. The DNA of the CDR3 is TGTGCCACCAGCGGGGGGGGCTCTGGAAACACCATATATTTT.

The V gene is TRBV7-3, the J gene TRBJ1-2, with 8 bases matching TRBD1. Germline CDR1 and CDR2: SGHTA and FQGTGA. This CDR3 is built from 14 residues. Unmatched junction bases numbered 7, after V lost 3 bases and J lost 7 bases. The CDR3 is CASSFDRGKGGYTF. CDR3 DNA: TGTGCCAGCAGCTTTGACAGGGGAAAGGGTGGCTACACCTTC. Variable domain in full (rest from reference TRBV7-3 and TRBJ1-2): GAGVSQTPSNKVTEKGKYVELRCDPISGHTALYWYRQSLGQGPEFLIYFQGTGAADDSGLPNDRFFAVRPEGSVSTLKIQRTERGDSAVYLCASSFDRGKGGYTFGSGTRLTVV.

The chain couples TRBV20-1 to TRBJ1-6; D uncertain. CDR3 length: 11 amino acids. CDR1 and CDR2 from the germline V gene are DFQATT and SNEGSKA (reference sequence). V lost 5 bases and J 5 bases, leaving 4 bases between the germline ends. The CDR3 here is CSALDNSPLHF. CDR3 nucleotides: TGCAGTGCTCTCGATAATTCACCCCTCCACTTT.

V is TRBV7-6 and J is TRBJ2-7; TRBD2 agrees at 12 bases. The CDR3 spans 14 residues. After removal of 5 bases from V and 3 bases from J, the junction contained 2 bases not matched to a gene. Germline-derived CDR1 and CDR2 are SGHVS and FNYEAQ. The CDR3 spells CASSPLAGGYEQYV. DNA of the CDR3: TGTGCCAGCAGCCCACTAGCGGGGGGCTACGAGCAGTACGTC.

The sample holds one count of this clone. The chain links TRBV6-2 or TRBV6-3 to TRBJ2-1; tentative D call: TRBD2 (6 bases). The ends were cut back, 6 bases at V and 8 bases at J, with 20 bases in the middle. Germline CDR1 is MNHEY and CDR2 is SVGEGT. The CDR3 consists of 15 residues. The CDR3 here is CASSSGPGRGDEQFF. The CDR3 region has the DNA TGTGCCAGCAGCTCCGGGCCAGGGCGGGGCGATGAGCAGTTCTTC.

The chain has TRBV4-3 and TRBJ1-4; 8 bases are a match to TRBD1. This CDR3 region has 16 residues. The germline V gene has CDR1 LGHNA and CDR2 YSLEER. V was pared by 3 bases and J by 4 bases, with 7 bases of the junction left unmatched. CDR3 bases: TGCGCCAGCAGCCAGATTAGACAGGGGCTTAATGAAAAACTGTTTTTT. Encoded protein: CASSQIRQGLNEKLFF.

The chain has TRBV5-4 and TRBJ1-2; D gene ambiguous. Per germline, CDR1 SGHNT and CDR2 YYREEE (reference sequence). V shed 2 bases and J shed 1 base, with 12 bases lying between them. This CDR3 contains 15 residues. The CDR3 here is CASSFDTGLNYGYTF. The DNA of the CDR3 is TGTGCCAGCAGCTTTGACACCGGCCTTAACTATGGCTACACCTTC.

This chain connects TRBV19 to TRBJ2-3; 7 nucleotides line up with TRBD2. CDR1 is LNHDA, CDR2 SQIVND, per germline (reference sequence). The V segment lost 2 bases and the J segment 4 bases; nucleotides outside the gene matches: 6. CDR3 length equals 15 residues. The DNA of the CDR3 is TGTGCCAGTAGTATATGGGGGAGGGGCGCAGATACGCAGTATTTT. It translates to CASSIWGRGADTQYF. The full variable domain, completed using reference TRBV19 and TRBJ2-3, is DGGITQSPKYLFRKEGQNVTLSCEQNLNHDAMYWYRQDPGQGLRLIYYSQIVNDFQKGDIAEGYSVSREKKESFPLTVTSAQKNPTAFYLCASSIWGRGADTQYFGPGTRLTVL.

The chain links TRBV7-9 to TRBJ1-6; weak D call: TRBD1 (6 bases). The CDR3 is made up of 14 amino acids. CDR1 is SEHNR, CDR2 FQNEAQ, per germline (reference sequence). V gave up 3 bases and J gave up 9 bases, with 12 bases separating them. CDR3 DNA sequence: TGTGCCAGCAGCTTGGGACCCAGGGGTTCACCCCTCCACTTT. Its translation is CASSLGPRGSPLHF.

The genes are TRBV28 and TRBJ1-5; TRBD1 matches at 7 bases. The CDR3 consists of 15 residues. From germline, CDR1 is MDHEN and CDR2 SYDVKM. The junction had 8 bases not matched to a gene; V was cut back by 6 bases and J by 3 bases. The CDR3 is CASSLGGSYNQPQHF. The DNA for the CDR3 is TGTGCCAGCAGCTTAGGGGGCTCTTACAATCAGCCCCAGCATTTT.

The gene calls are TRBV7-9 and TRBJ1-2, with 7 bases fitting TRBD1. CDR1 and CDR2 from the germline V gene are SEHNR and FQNEAQ (reference sequence). Trimming at V came to 1 base and at J to 7 bases, leaving 6 bases not matched to a gene. The CDR3 length is 14 residues. The chain's CDR3 is CASSLGGQNLGYTF. The CDR3 region has the DNA TGTGCCAGCAGCTTAGGGGGACAGAACCTTGGCTACACCTTC.

This clone was detected once. The J gene is TRBJ1-1, the V gene TRBV6-6; TRBD1 aligns across 8 bases. Germline V gene lookup returns CDR1 MNHNY and CDR2 SVGAGI (reference sequence). The CDR3 has 12 amino acids. V lost 10 bases to trimming and J lost 5 bases; unmatched junction nucleotides: 6. CDR3: CATRTGQTEAFF. In nucleotides, the CDR3 is TGTGCCACCCGGACAGGGCAGACTGAAGCTTTCTTT.

CDR3 region: CASSLGRHPGTEAFF. The CDR3 coding sequence is TGTGCCAGCAGCTTAGGGCGACACCCCGGAACTGAAGCTTTCTTT. This chain links TRBV13 with TRBJ1-1; D uncertain. Trimming took 0 bases from V and 5 from J, leaving 13 bases between them. Per the germline V gene, CDR1 is PRHDT and CDR2 is FYEKMQ (reference sequence). The CDR3 extends over 15 amino acids.

The chain is built from TRBV6-4 and TRBJ2-1; TRBD1 might be the D (6 bases). From germline, CDR1 is MRHNA and CDR2 SNTAGT. The CDR3 is 15 residues long. V was cut by 3 bases and J by 6 bases, with 15 bases left in between. The CDR3 loop reads CASSELAGALNEQFF. The CDR3 coding sequence is TGTGCCAGCAGTGAATTGGCAGGGGCTCTCAATGAGCAGTTCTTC.

In its sample, this clone was seen a few times. The chain couples TRBV30 to TRBJ1-4; TRBD1 agrees at 11 bases. The ends lost 3 bases at V and 7 bases at J; junction bases unmatched: 4. CDR1 and CDR2 (germline): GTSNPN, SVGIG (reference sequence). This CDR3 has 14 residues. The CDR3 bases are TGTGCCTGGAGCCGGGGGACAGGGGGTGAAAAACTGTTTTTT. This sequence encodes CAWSRGTGGEKLFF.

The chain combines TRBV14 with TRBJ2-1, with 11 bases fitting TRBD2. Trimming removed 1 base from V and 7 bases from J; junction bases left unmatched: 0. Germline V gene data show CDR1 as SGHDN and CDR2 as FVKESK. The CDR3 contains 14 residues. CDR3: CASSQGTSGNEQFF. Written as DNA, the CDR3 is TGTGCCAGCAGCCAAGGGACTAGCGGGAATGAGCAGTTCTTC.

This chain connects TRBV24-1 to TRBJ2-1, with 8 positions matching TRBD2. The CDR3 loop spans 15 amino acids. CDR1 and CDR2 from the germline V gene are KGHDR and SFDVKD. J lost 6 bases, V lost 6 bases, and 9 bases had no gene match. The CDR3 nucleotides read TGTGCCACCAGTCAAGCGGGAGCCCTAAGCAATGAGCAGTTCTTC. This gives the protein CATSQAGALSNEQFF.

The chain links TRBV14 to TRBJ1-1; D is undetermined. Germline loops: CDR1 SGHDN, CDR2 FVKESK. V lost 4 bases and J 5 bases, leaving 8 bases between the germline ends. The CDR3 has 12 amino acids. The CDR3 spells CASSPPGTEAFF. The CDR3 DNA reads as TGTGCCAGCAGCCCCCCCGGGACTGAAGCTTTCTTT.

Concerning this clone: This sample also contains other DNA sequences that code for the same CDR3. The chain recombines TRBV3-1 (or the pseudogene TRBV3-2) with TRBJ1-1; tentatively, D is TRBD1 (5 bases). Germline lookup yields CDR1 LGHDT and CDR2 YNNKEL (reference sequence). The CDR3 has 13 residues. V lost 6 bases, J lost 7 bases, and 15 bases lay in between. DNA for the CDR3: TGTGCCAGCAGTCAACGGAGGGGCATTGAAGCTTTCTTT. Residues: CASSQRRGIEAFF.

J is TRBJ2-1 and V is TRBV2; D is possibly TRBD1 (7 bases). The CDR3 spans 13 residues. Trimming removed 10 bases from V and 7 bases from J, with 17 bases in between. Germline V gene sequence: CDR1 SNHLY, CDR2 FYNNEI. The CDR3 sequence: CATLGGGMNEQFF. The DNA of the CDR3 is TGTGCCACCCTAGGGGGCGGGATGAATGAGCAGTTCTTC.

This rearrangement joins TRBV27 to TRBJ1-2, with a weak D call TRBD1 (6 bases). Germline V gives CDR1 MNHEY, CDR2 SMNVEV (reference sequence). V was trimmed by 7 bases and J by 8 bases, leaving 11 bases between them. The CDR3 length is 11 residues. CDR3 bases: TGTGCCAGCAAGGGGGGGGAGGGCTACACCTTC. Its translation is CASKGGEGYTF.

This chain connects TRBV6-5 to TRBJ1-5, with 7 bases lining up with TRBD1. The CDR3 loop spans 15 amino acids. V shed 0 bases and J 6 bases; nucleotides not matched to a gene: 5. CDR1 is MNHEY, CDR2 SVGAGI, per germline. The CDR3 sequence: CASSYSRQGGQPQHF. DNA of the CDR3: TGTGCCAGCAGTTACTCCCGACAGGGTGGTCAGCCCCAGCATTTT.

The rearrangement links TRBV6-5 to TRBJ2-5, with D possibly being TRBD2 (6 bases). This CDR3 comprises 13 residues. Germline values: CDR1 MNHEY, CDR2 SVGAGI. The germline V and J ends were trimmed by 7 bases and 2 bases, with 11 bases remaining between them. As DNA, the CDR3 is TGTGCCAGCACCCGGGACTCACAAGAGACCCAGTACTTC. Residues: CASTRDSQETQYF.